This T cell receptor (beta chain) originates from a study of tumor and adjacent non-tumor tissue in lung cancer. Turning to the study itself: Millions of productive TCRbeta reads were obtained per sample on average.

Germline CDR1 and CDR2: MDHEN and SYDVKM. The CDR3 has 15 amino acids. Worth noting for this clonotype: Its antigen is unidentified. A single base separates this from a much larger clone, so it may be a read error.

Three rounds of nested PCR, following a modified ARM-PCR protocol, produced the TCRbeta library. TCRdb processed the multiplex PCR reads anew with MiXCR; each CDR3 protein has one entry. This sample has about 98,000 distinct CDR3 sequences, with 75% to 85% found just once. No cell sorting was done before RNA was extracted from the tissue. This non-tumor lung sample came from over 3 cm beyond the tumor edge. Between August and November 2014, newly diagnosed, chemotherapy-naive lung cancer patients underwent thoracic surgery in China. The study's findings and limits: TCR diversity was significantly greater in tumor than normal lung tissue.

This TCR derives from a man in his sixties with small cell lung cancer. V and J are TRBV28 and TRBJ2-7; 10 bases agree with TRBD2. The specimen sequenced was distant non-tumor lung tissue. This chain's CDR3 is CASSLWGPAGGQTDF. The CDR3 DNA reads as TGTGCCAGCAGTTTATGGGGTCCAGCGGGAGGGCAGACAGACTTC.